The 23 T cell receptor beta chains given below trace back to one sample, sequenced in a study of siplizumab effects on memory and regulatory T cells (dated by TCRdb to between 2017 and 2020). The library was generated by the immunoSEQ multiplex PCR assay. In TCRdb, the immuneACCESS table is reduced to in-frame sequences with V and J assigned. These tables do not hold every clone; where another copy was compared, an unresolved V gene accounts for under half, and the others remain unexplained. The sample includes about 56,000 clones, with just over 95% observed a single time. The ten biggest clones cover around 0.99% of the sample. The sequencing sample was made of naive CD8+ T cells sorted from blood. The cell subset or site label on this specimen signifies: unstimulated naive T cells. The source is a human donor in good health.

The CDR3 DNA follows: TGTGCCAGTAGTTTTGGGGACTTGTACAATGAGCAGTTCTTC. It translates to CASSFGDLYNEQFF. V is TRBV19 and J is TRBJ2-1; possibly TRBD2 for D (6 bases). Trimming took off 5 bases at V and 4 bases at J, with 12 bases between the two ends. The CDR3 has 14 amino acids. CDR1 and CDR2 (germline): LNHDA, SQIVND (reference sequence).

This chain links TRBV28 with TRBJ2-5; TRBD2 matches 9 bases. Germline assignment: CDR1 MDHEN and CDR2 SYDVKM. CDR3 length equals 16 residues. V dropped 1 base and J dropped 3; count of bases not matched to a gene: 6. The CDR3 coding sequence is TGTGCCAGCAGTTTATTACCCAGCGGGAGGAAAGAGACCCAGTACTTC. Amino acids: CASSLLPSGRKETQYF.

This chain joins TRBV13 and TRBJ2-5; a weak D match, TRBD2 (5 bases). This CDR3 region has 13 residues. V was pared by 2 bases and J by 3 bases, with 7 bases between. Looked up from germline, CDR1 is PRHDT and CDR2 is FYEKMQ (reference sequence). CDR3 bases: TGTGCCAGCAGCTTACAAGCGGAAGAGACCCAGTACTTC. Amino acids: CASSLQAEETQYF.

The chain combines TRBV6-5 with TRBJ1-1; TRBD1 is a possible D gene (5 bases). V lost 4 bases to trimming and J lost 0 bases, with 12 bases between them. CDR3 length equals 15 residues. Germline V gene sequence: CDR1 MNHEY, CDR2 SVGAGI. In DNA form, the CDR3 reads TGTGCCAGCAGTTCCAATCCGGGGGTGAACACTGAAGCTTTCTTT. It yields the protein CASSSNPGVNTEAFF.

The rearrangement uses TRBV5-1 and TRBJ2-7; 13 bases map to TRBD2. CDR3 length equals 16 residues. Unmatched junction bases numbered 8, after V lost 4 bases and J lost 4 bases. Per the germline V gene, CDR1 is SGHRS and CDR2 is YFSETQ. CDR3 nucleotides: TGCGCCAGCAGCCACACTAGCGGGAGGGCACCGTACGAGCAGTACTTC. It codes for CASSHTSGRAPYEQYF.

The CDR3 DNA reads as TGTGCCAGCAGTTCCAGGGGGGAAGGCTACACCTTC. It yields the protein CASSSRGEGYTF. The chain joins TRBV28 to TRBJ1-2, with 7 bases lining up with TRBD1. Trimming cost V 4 bases and J 8 bases; bases outside gene matches: 4. CDR3 length equals 12 residues. The V gene's germline CDR1 is MDHEN and CDR2 SYDVKM.

This rearrangement joins TRBV7-8 to TRBJ1-1; D is uncertain. Germline CDR1 is SGHVS and CDR2 is FQNEAQ. The V gene lost 5 bases and the J gene lost 5 bases, with 18 bases spanning the gap. CDR3 size: 15 residues. CDR3 in amino acids: CASSPGSRGWTEAFF. CDR3 coding DNA: TGTGCCAGCAGCCCTGGGTCCAGAGGATGGACTGAAGCTTTCTTT. The full variable domain, its missing parts supplied by reference TRBV7-8 and TRBJ1-1, is GAGVSQSPRYKVAKRGQDVALRCDPISGHVSLFWYQQALGQGPEFLTYFQNEAQLDKSGLPSDRFFAERPEGSVSTLKIQRTQQEDSAVYLCASSPGSRGWTEAFFGQGTRLTVV.

CDR3 region: CASSFGTSGTRGIQYF. The CDR3 DNA reads as TGCGCCAGCAGCTTCGGGACTAGCGGGACGAGGGGCATTCAGTACTTC. The V gene is TRBV5-1, the J gene TRBJ2-4, with 13 positions matching TRBD2. The V gene end was trimmed by 2 bases and the J gene end by 9 bases; junction bases not matched to a gene: 8. CDR1 is SGHRS and CDR2 is YFSETQ in the germline V gene. The CDR3 contains 16 residues. Full variable domain (remainder filled in from reference TRBV5-1 and TRBJ2-4): KAGVTQTPRYLIKTRGQQVTLSCSPISGHRSVSWYQQTPGQGLQFLFEYFSETQRNKGNFPGRFSGRQFSNSRSEMNVSTLELGDSALYLCASSFGTSGTRGIQYFGAGTRLSVL.

The chain couples TRBV28 to TRBJ2-7; 7 positions agree with TRBD1. The junction had 12 bases not matched to a gene; V was cut back by 5 bases and J by 5 bases. Germline V gene data show CDR1 as MDHEN and CDR2 as SYDVKM. The CDR3 length is 15 residues. The CDR3 sequence: CASSLAPTGHHEQYF. The CDR3 DNA reads as TGTGCCAGCAGTCTGGCCCCGACAGGGCACCACGAGCAGTACTTC.

This chain joins TRBV2 and TRBJ2-3, with 7 positions matching TRBD2. The J segment lost 2 bases and the V segment lost 7 bases, leaving 3 bases of the junction unmatched. The CDR3 spans 13 residues. Germline CDR1 and CDR2: SNHLY and FYNNEI. CDR3 loop: CASKGGTTDTQYF. The CDR3 DNA sequence: TGTGCCAGCAAGGGAGGGACCACAGATACGCAGTATTTT.

This clone appeared a single time. The J gene is TRBJ1-3, the V gene TRBV19, with no clear D. The germline V gene has CDR1 LNHDA and CDR2 SQIVND (reference sequence). The CDR3 covers 13 residues. Deletions cut 4 bases from V and 0 bases from J, with 4 bases between. The CDR3 is CASSSNSGNTIYF. CDR3 sequence (DNA): TGTGCCAGTAGTAGCAACTCTGGAAACACCATATATTTT.

V gene TRBV9 combines with J gene TRBJ1-2; TRBD1 agrees at 8 bases. CDR3 length: 15 amino acids. CDR1 and CDR2 from the germline V gene are SGDLS and YYNGEE. V dropped 0 bases and J dropped 6; count of bases not matched to a gene: 7. The CDR3 bases are TGTGCCAGCAGCGTAGAGGCCAGGGGGCAGGATGGCTACACCTTC. This gives the protein CASSVEARGQDGYTF.

The gene calls are TRBV7-8 and TRBJ2-6, with D possibly TRBD2 on 6 matching bases. Trimming cost V 11 bases and J 0 bases, with 8 bases left between them. The CDR3 runs to 13 residues. The germline CDR1 and CDR2 sequences are SGHVS and FQNEAQ. CDR3: CAAGGSGANVLTF. The CDR3 region has the DNA TGTGCCGCCGGGGGCTCTGGGGCCAACGTCCTGACTTTC.

The V gene is TRBV13, the J gene TRBJ2-3; D remains unclear. The V end was cut by 5 bases, the J end by 6 bases, with 12 bases between. Looked up from germline, CDR1 is PRHDT and CDR2 is FYEKMQ (reference sequence). The CDR3 consists of 13 residues. CDR3 in amino acids: CASSPDGADTQYF. DNA of the CDR3: TGTGCCAGCAGCCCGGACGGAGCTGATACGCAGTATTTT.

The V gene is TRBV13, the J gene TRBJ2-2; D not resolved. In germline, CDR1 is PRHDT, CDR2 FYEKMQ (reference sequence). Trimming removed 4 bases at V and 1 base at J, with 10 bases between. The CDR3 has 15 amino acids. The CDR3 sequence: CASSSESGNTGELFF. Written as DNA, the CDR3 is TGTGCCAGCAGCTCCGAATCGGGGAACACCGGGGAGCTGTTTTTT.

CDR3 sequence reads: CASSWLQTLLHEQFF. As DNA, the CDR3 is TGTGCCAGCAGCTGGCTGCAGACCCTCTTACATGAGCAGTTCTTC. The J gene is TRBJ2-1, the V gene TRBV6-5; D gene unclear. This CDR3 has 15 amino acids. The V and J ends lost 6 bases and 8 bases respectively, with 20 bases between them. The V gene's germline CDR1 is MNHEY and CDR2 SVGAGI.

The chain couples TRBV6-1 to TRBJ1-1; D is unresolved. Germline loops: CDR1 MNHNS, CDR2 SASEGT. This CDR3 region has 11 residues. V was pared by 7 bases and J by 5 bases, with 8 bases between. This CDR3 reads CASTAVTEAFF. CDR3 DNA sequence: TGTGCCAGCACAGCCGTAACTGAAGCTTTCTTT.

V and J are TRBV6-1 and TRBJ2-7; 9 positions agree with TRBD2. Germline values: CDR1 MNHNS, CDR2 SASEGT. The trim removed 5 bases at V and 3 bases at J, leaving 5 bases unmatched. CDR3 size: 14 residues. The CDR3 reads CASSSRLAVYEQYF. In DNA, the CDR3 is TGTGCCAGCAGTTCCAGACTAGCGGTCTACGAGCAGTACTTC.

The V and J genes are TRBV5-1 and TRBJ1-1, with D maybe TRBD1 (6 bases). Trimming pared 0 bases from V and 3 bases from J, leaving 9 bases between. CDR1 is SGHRS, CDR2 YFSETQ, per germline. This CDR3 contains 14 residues. The CDR3 spells CASSLAGEYTEAFF. In DNA, the CDR3 is TGCGCCAGCAGCTTGGCAGGGGAATACACTGAAGCTTTCTTT.

The chain couples TRBV27 to TRBJ1-1, with D perhaps matching TRBD1 (5 bases). Germline V gene lookup returns CDR1 MNHEY and CDR2 SMNVEV (reference sequence). The CDR3 totals 13 residues. The V and J ends lost 6 bases and 1 base respectively, with 9 bases between them. The CDR3 region is CASRYGTNTEAFF. Written as DNA, the CDR3 is TGTGCCAGCAGGTACGGGACGAACACTGAAGCTTTCTTT.

The chain couples TRBV6-5 to TRBJ1-4; possible D gene TRBD1, 5 bases. Trimming took 2 bases from V and 8 from J, leaving 15 bases between them. The length of the CDR3 is 15 residues. CDR1 and CDR2 from the germline V gene are MNHEY and SVGAGI. This CDR3 reads CASSYIGTGGEKLFF. CDR3 bases: TGTGCCAGCAGTTACATCGGGACTGGGGGAGAAAAACTGTTTTTT.

This chain uses TRBV29-1 with TRBJ1-1, with TRBD1 identical over 11 bases. The CDR3 contains 12 residues. Trimming took 7 bases from V and 4 from J; bases not matched to a gene: 2. The germline V gene has CDR1 SQVTM and CDR2 ANQGSEA. The DNA for the CDR3 is TGCAGCGCCGGACAGGGGGCCACTGAAGCTTTCTTT. This encodes CSAGQGATEAFF.

The chain couples TRBV5-5 to TRBJ2-5; 8 bases align to TRBD2. Judging by the DNA end, TRBJ2-7 fits better; the J call may be wrong. CDR3 length equals 14 residues. Germline V gene lookup returns CDR1 SGHKS and CDR2 YYEKEE (reference sequence). This chain's CDR3 is CASSLTSGTYEQYF. The DNA of the CDR3 is TGTGCCAGCAGCTTGACTAGCGGCACCTACGAGCAGTACTTC.